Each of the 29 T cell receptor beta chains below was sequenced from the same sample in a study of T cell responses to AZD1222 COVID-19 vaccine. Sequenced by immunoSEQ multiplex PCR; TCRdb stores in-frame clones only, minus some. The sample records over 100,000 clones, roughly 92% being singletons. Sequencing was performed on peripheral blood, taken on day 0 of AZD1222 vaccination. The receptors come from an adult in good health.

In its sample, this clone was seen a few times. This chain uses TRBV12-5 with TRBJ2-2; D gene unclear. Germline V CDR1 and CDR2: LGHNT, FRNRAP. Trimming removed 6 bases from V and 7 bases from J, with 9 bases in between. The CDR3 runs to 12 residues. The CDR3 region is CASGPTRGELFF. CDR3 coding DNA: TGTGCTAGTGGCCCGACCCGCGGGGAGCTGTTTTTT.

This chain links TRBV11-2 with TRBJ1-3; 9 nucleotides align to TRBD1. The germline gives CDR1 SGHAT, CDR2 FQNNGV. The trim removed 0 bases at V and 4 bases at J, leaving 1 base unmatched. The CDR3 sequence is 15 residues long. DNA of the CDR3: TGTGCCAGCAGCTTAGATGGACAGGGGGGAAACACCATATATTTT. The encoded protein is CASSLDGQGGNTIYF.

CDR3 in DNA: TGTGCCAGCTCACCAGTTGCCGATGGGGAGCAGTACGTC. Its protein product is CASSPVADGEQYV. The chain is built from TRBV18 and TRBJ2-7; D ambiguous. Germline loops: CDR1 KGHSH, CDR2 LQKENI. V shed 2 bases and J shed 7 bases, with 12 bases lying between them. This CDR3 is built from 13 residues.

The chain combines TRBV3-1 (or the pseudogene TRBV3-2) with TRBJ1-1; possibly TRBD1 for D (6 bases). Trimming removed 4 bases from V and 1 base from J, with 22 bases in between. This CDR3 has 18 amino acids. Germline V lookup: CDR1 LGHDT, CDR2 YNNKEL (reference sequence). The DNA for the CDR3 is TGTGCCAGCAGCCCGGCTCCTGGCAGGGGCGGGGGGAACACTGAAGCTTTCTTT. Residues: CASSPAPGRGGGNTEAFF.

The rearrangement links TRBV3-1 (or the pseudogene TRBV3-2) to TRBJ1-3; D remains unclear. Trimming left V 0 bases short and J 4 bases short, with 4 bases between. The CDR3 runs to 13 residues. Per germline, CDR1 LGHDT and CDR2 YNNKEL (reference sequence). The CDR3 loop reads CASSQDWGNTIYF. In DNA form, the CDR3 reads TGTGCCAGCAGCCAAGATTGGGGAAACACCATATATTTT.

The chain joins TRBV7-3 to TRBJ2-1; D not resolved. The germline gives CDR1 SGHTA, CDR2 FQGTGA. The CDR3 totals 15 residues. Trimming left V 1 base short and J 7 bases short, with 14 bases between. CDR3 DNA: TGTGCCAGCAGCTTAAGCGTCACCGAGTCTAATGAGCAGTTCTTC. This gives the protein CASSLSVTESNEQFF.

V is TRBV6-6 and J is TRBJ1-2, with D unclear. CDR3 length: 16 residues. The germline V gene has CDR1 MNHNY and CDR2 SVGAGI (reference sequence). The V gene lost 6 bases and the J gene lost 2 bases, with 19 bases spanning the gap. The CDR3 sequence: CASRAEILSGNYGYTF. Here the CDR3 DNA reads TGTGCCAGCAGGGCAGAGATTCTTTCTGGGAACTATGGCTACACCTTC.

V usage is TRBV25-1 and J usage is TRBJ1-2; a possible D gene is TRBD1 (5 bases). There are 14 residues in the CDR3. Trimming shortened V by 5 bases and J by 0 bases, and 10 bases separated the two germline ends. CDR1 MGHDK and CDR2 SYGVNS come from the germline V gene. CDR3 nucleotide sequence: TGTGCCAGCAGTCCTCAGGGTACTAACTATGGCTACACCTTC. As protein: CASSPQGTNYGYTF.

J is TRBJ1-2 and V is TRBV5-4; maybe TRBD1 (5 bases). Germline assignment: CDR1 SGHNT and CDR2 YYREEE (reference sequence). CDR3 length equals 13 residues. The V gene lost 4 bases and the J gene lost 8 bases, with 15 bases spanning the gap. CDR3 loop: CASSPNWGAGYTF. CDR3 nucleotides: TGTGCCAGCAGCCCTAATTGGGGCGCGGGCTACACCTTC.

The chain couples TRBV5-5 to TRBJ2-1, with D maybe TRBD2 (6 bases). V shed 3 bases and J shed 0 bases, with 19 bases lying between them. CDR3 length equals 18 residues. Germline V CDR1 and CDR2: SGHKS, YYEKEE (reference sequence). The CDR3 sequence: CASSSGSLNFGSYNEQFF. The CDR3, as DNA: TGTGCCAGCAGCTCCGGGAGCCTAAACTTTGGCTCCTACAATGAGCAGTTCTTC. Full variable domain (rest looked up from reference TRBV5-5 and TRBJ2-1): DAGVTQSPTHLIKTRGQQVTLRCSPISGHKSVSWYQQVLGQGPQFIFQYYEKEERGRGNFPDRFSARQFPNYSSELNVNALLLGDSALYLCASSSGSLNFGSYNEQFFGPGTRLTVL.

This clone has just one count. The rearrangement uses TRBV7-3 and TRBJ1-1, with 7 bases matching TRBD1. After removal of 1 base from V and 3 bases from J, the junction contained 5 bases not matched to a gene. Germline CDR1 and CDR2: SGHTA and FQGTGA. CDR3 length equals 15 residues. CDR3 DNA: TGTGCCAGCAGCTTAAGTGTAGGGGGCTACACTGAAGCTTTCTTT. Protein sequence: CASSLSVGGYTEAFF.

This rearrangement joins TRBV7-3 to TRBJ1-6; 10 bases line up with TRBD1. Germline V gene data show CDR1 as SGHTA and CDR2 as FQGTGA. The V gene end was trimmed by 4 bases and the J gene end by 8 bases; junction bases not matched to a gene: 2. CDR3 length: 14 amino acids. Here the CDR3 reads CASSSGQGYSPLHF. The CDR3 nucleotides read TGTGCCAGCAGCTCGGGACAGGGGTATTCACCCCTCCACTTT.

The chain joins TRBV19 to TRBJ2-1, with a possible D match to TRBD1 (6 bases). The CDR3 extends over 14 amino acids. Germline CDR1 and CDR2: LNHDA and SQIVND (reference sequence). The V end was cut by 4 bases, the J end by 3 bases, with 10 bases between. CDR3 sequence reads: CASSKGEYYNEQFF. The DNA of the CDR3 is TGTGCCAGTAGTAAGGGGGAATACTACAATGAGCAGTTCTTC.

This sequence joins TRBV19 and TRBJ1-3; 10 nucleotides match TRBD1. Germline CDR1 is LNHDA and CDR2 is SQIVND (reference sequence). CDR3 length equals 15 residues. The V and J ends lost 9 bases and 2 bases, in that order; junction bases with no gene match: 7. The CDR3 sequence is CASSLDRGAGNTIYF. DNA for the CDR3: TGTGCCAGCAGCTTGGACAGGGGGGCTGGAAACACCATATATTTT.

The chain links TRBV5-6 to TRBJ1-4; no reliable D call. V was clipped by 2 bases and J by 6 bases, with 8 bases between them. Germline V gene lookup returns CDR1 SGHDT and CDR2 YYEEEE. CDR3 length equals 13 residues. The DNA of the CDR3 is TGTGCCAGCAGCTTCGGGTCCTATGAAAAACTGTTTTTT. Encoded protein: CASSFGSYEKLFF. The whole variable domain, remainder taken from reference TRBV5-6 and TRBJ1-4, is DAGVTQSPTHLIKTRGQQVTLRCSPKSGHDTVSWYQQALGQGPQFIFQYYEEEERQRGNFPDRFSGHQFPNYSSELNVNALLLGDSALYLCASSFGSYEKLFFGSGTQLSVL.

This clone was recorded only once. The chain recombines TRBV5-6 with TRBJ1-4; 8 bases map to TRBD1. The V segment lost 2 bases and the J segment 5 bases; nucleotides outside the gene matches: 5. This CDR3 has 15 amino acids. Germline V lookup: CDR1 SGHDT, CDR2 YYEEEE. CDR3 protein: CASSFRTGLNEKLFF. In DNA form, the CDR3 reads TGTGCCAGCAGCTTCAGGACAGGGCTAAATGAAAAACTGTTTTTT.

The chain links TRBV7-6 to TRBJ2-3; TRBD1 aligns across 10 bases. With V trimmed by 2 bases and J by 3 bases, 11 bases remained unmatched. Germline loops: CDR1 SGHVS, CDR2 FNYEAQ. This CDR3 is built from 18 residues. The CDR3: CASSLSGRGTGATDTQYF. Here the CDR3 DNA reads TGTGCCAGCAGCTTATCGGGACGAGGGACAGGGGCGACAGATACGCAGTATTTT.

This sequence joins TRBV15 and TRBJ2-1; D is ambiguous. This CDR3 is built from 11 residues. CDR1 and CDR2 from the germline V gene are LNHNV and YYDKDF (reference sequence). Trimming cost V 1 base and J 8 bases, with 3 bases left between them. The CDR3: CATSRVYEQFF. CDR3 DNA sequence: TGTGCCACCAGCAGAGTGTATGAGCAGTTCTTC.

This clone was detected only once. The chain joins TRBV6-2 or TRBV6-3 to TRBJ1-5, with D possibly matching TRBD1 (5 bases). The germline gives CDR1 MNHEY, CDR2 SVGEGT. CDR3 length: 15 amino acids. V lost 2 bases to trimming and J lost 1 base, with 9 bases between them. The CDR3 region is CASSYNRKSNQPQHF. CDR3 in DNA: TGTGCCAGCAGTTACAACAGGAAAAGCAATCAGCCCCAGCATTTT.

The CDR3: CASSQGSDQPQHF. CDR3 bases: TGTGCCAGCAGCCAGGGGAGCGATCAGCCCCAGCATTTT. This chain connects TRBV2 to TRBJ1-5; tentative D call: TRBD1 (6 bases). With 6 bases removed from V and 5 bases from J, the gap between germline ends came to 11 bases. This CDR3 comprises 13 residues. Germline CDR1 reads SNHLY; CDR2 reads FYNNEI.

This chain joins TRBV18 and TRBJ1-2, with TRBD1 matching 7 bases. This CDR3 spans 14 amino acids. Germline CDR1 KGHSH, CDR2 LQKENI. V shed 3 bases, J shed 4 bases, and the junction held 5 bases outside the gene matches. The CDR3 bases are TGTGCCAGCTCACCCACAGGGGAAGGCTATGGCTACACCTTC. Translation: CASSPTGEGYGYTF. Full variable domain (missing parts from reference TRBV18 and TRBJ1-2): NAGVMQNPRHLVRRRGQEARLRCSPMKGHSHVYWYRQLPEEGLKFMVYLQKENIIDESGMPKERFSAEFPKEGPSILRIQQVVRGDSAAYFCASSPTGEGYGYTFGSGTRLTVV.

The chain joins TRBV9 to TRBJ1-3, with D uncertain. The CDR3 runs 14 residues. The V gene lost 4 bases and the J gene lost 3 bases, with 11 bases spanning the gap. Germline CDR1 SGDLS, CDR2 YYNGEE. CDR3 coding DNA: TGTGCCAGCAGCCTCGGAAGGAGTGGAAACACCATATATTTT. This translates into CASSLGRSGNTIYF.

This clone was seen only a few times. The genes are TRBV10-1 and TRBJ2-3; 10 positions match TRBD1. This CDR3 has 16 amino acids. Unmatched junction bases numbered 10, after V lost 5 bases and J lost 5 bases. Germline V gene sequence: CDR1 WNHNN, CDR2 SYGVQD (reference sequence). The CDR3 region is CASSLAGTGEKDTQYF. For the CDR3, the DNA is TGCGCCAGCAGTCTGGCCGGGACAGGGGAGAAAGATACGCAGTATTTT.

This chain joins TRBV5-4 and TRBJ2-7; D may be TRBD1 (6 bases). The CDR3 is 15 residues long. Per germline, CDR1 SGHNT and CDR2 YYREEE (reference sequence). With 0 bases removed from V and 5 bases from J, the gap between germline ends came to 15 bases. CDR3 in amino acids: CASSLEGRGGNEQYV. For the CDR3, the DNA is TGTGCCAGCAGCTTGGAGGGCAGGGGTGGGAACGAGCAGTACGTC.

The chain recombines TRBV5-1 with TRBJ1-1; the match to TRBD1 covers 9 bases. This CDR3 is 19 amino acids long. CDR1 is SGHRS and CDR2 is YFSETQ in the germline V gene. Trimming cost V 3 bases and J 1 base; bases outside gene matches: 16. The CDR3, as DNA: TGCGCCAGCAGCTGGGGGCACGGGACAGGGACAAGAGGGAACACTGAAGCTTTCTTT. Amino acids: CASSWGHGTGTRGNTEAFF.

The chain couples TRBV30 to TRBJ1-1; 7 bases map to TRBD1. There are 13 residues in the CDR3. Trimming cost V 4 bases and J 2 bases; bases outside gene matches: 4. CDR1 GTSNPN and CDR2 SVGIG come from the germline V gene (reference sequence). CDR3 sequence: CAWTAGGNTEAFF. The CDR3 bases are TGTGCCTGGACGGCAGGGGGAAACACTGAAGCTTTCTTT.

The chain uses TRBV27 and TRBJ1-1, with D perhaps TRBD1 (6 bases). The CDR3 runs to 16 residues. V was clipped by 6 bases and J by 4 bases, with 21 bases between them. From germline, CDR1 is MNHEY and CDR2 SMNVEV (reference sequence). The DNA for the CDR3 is TGTGCCAGCAGCCAGTATTACCGGAGGGGGGGCACTGAAGCTTTCTTT. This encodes CASSQYYRRGGTEAFF.

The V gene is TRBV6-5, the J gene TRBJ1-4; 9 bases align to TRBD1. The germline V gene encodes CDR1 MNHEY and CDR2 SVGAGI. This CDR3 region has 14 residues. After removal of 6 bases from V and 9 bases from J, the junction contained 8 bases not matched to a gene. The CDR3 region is CASSGTGWPQKLFF. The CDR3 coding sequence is TGTGCCAGCAGCGGGACAGGGTGGCCCCAAAAACTGTTTTTT.

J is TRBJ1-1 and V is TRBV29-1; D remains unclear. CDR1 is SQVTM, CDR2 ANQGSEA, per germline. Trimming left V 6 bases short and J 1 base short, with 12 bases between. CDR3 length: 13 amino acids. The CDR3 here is CSVFKQSNTEAFF. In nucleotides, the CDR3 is TGCAGCGTGTTTAAACAGTCGAACACTGAAGCTTTCTTT.